What follows are 18 T cell receptor beta chains derived from one specimen sequenced in a study of tumor-infiltrating lymphocytes in primary liver carcinoma. Co-extracting RNA and DNA was done with about 20-34 mg of unsorted bulk tissue as input. A constant-region primer primed TCR beta cDNA synthesis from 400 to 600 ng of total RNA. It was through three nested multiplex PCR rounds of slightly modified ARM-PCR that TCR beta libraries arose. Forward primers for TRBV1-TRBV30 and a C-beta reverse primer served the first two PCR rounds, at about 10 cycles each. Each CDR3 protein gets one entry after TCRdb re-called the multiplex PCR reads with MiXCR. The data show 100,000 to 150,000 distinct CDR3 sequences, 60% to 75% seen once. Material for sequencing was liver tumor tissue from sampling region 3. Subset: tumor region T3, left-lateral pole. These receptors came from a woman aged 60-70 years with primary liver carcinoma and hepatitis B virus infection.

This clonotype came up once. This could be a read error, since a much larger clone is one nucleotide away. This sequence joins TRBV24-1 and TRBJ2-1; D remains unclear. The length of the CDR3 is 14 residues. CDR1 KGHDR and CDR2 SFDVKD come from the germline V gene. Here the CDR3 reads CANSDFGRNNEQFF. CDR3 in DNA: TGTGCCAACAGTGATTTCGGCAGAAACAATGAGCAGTTCTTC.

For this clonotype: Just one base apart from a much larger clone, this may be a read error. The chain links TRBV5-1 to TRBJ1-1; 7 positions match TRBD1. The CDR3 spans 16 residues. Germline V gene sequence: CDR1 SGHRS, CDR2 YFSETQ. CDR3 bases: TGCTCCAGCAACCCCAGGGGGTTGGGGATGAACACTGAAGCTTTCTTT. Encoded protein: CSSNPRGLGMNTEAFF.

With regard to this clonotype: Compared with germline, one end of the junction differs, possibly owing to a read error. The chain combines TRBV4-1 with TRBJ2-1, with D tentatively TRBD1 (7 bases). The germline V gene has CDR1 MGHRA and CDR2 YSYEKL. CDR3 length equals 17 residues. The CDR3 spells CASSLTQGTGLYNDELF. CDR3 nucleotide sequence: TGCGCCAGCAGCCTCACACAGGGGACTGGGTTATACAATGACGAGCTCTTC.

In the case of this clonotype: The junction differs from germline at one of its ends, possibly a read error. The chain combines TRBV11-2 with TRBJ2-7; the D gene could be TRBD1 or TRBD2 (6 bases each). The CDR3 extends over 13 amino acids. In germline, CDR1 is SGHAT, CDR2 FQNNGV. For the CDR3, the DNA is TGCGCCGGCAGCTTTGGGGGGCCCTACGAGCAGTACTTC. Amino acid sequence: CAGSFGGPYEQYF.

Comments on this clonotype: The CDR3 does not close with the conserved phenylalanine or tryptophan, likely indicating a read error. This chain links TRBV11-2 with TRBJ2-3, with 8 nucleotides matching TRBD2. Germline V gives CDR1 SGHAT, CDR2 FQNNGV. The CDR3 loop spans 18 amino acids. The J segment lost 2 bases and the V segment lost 0 bases, leaving 10 bases of the junction unmatched. CDR3 nucleotide sequence: TGTGCCAGCAGCTTAGATCATACGGGAGGGCCTCTCACAGATACGCAGTATTCT. This encodes CASSLDHTGGPLTDTQYS.

Details on this clonotype: The CDR3 does not close with the conserved phenylalanine or tryptophan, likely indicating a read error. This CDR3 is CASSSSGGRNEQFS. CDR3 sequence (DNA): TGTGCCAGCAGCTCGTCCGGGGGCCGGAATGAGCAGTTCTCC. J is TRBJ2-1 and V is TRBV7-9; D is possibly TRBD1 or TRBD2 (6 bases each). The CDR3 sequence is 14 residues long. V lost 4 bases and J lost 7, with 14 bases in between. Per germline, CDR1 SEHNR and CDR2 FQNEAQ (reference sequence).

V usage is TRBV7-9 and J usage is TRBJ2-1, with D possibly matching TRBD1 (6 bases). V lost 2 bases and J 6 bases, leaving 17 bases between the germline ends. The germline CDR1 and CDR2 sequences are SEHNR and FQNEAQ (reference sequence). The CDR3 spans 16 residues. CDR3 in DNA: TGTGCCAGCAGCTTAAAGGGGCAGGGGAGAGGCAATGAGCAGTTCTTC. This sequence encodes CASSLKGQGRGNEQFF.

Concerning this clonotype itself: It is likely a read error, because the conserved phenylalanine at the end of the CDR3 is missing. This chain connects TRBV11-1 to TRBJ2-5; D may match TRBD1 or TRBD2 (5 bases each). Trimming removed 4 bases at V and 2 bases at J, with 14 bases between. Germline CDR1 is SGHAT and CDR2 is FQDESV (reference sequence). This CDR3 region has 15 residues. The CDR3, as DNA: TGTGCCAGCAGCTCGCACGGGACCGATCAAGAGACCCAGTACATC. It translates to CASSSHGTDQETQYI.

The chain uses TRBV25-1 and TRBJ1-5; the match to TRBD1 covers 11 bases. Germline V CDR1 and CDR2: MGHDK, SYGVNS. CDR3 size: 17 residues. The trim removed 3 bases at V and 5 bases at J, leaving 9 bases unmatched. The CDR3 region has the DNA TGTGCCAGCAGTGATGGACGGACAGGGGGCGCGGATCAGCCCCAGCATTTT. Protein: CASSDGRTGGADQPQHF.

Notes on this clonotype: A much more abundant neighbour one base away suggests this may be a read error. The chain combines TRBV13 with TRBJ1-3, with D possibly being TRBD1 (6 bases). From germline, CDR1 is PRHDT and CDR2 FYEKMQ (reference sequence). This CDR3 has 15 residues. As DNA, the CDR3 is TGTGCCAGCAGGCGCGGGGGCCTTTCTGGAAACATCATATATTTT. Its protein product is CASRRGGLSGNIIYF.

In regard to this clonotype: The CDR3 does not end in the conserved phenylalanine or tryptophan, so this is likely a read error. This chain connects TRBV11-2 to TRBJ2-2, with unresolved D. Germline values: CDR1 SGHAT, CDR2 FQNNGV. This CDR3 comprises 15 residues. This chain's CDR3 is CANSFAGVNTGELFL. The CDR3 nucleotides read TGTGCCAACAGCTTCGCTGGAGTGAACACCGGGGAGCTGTTTTTG.

Remarks on this clonotype: Relative to the germline gene, one junction end is altered; a read error may explain this. This chain connects TRBV5-4 to TRBJ2-7, with 8 bases lining up with TRBD2. The length of the CDR3 is 14 residues. Germline V gives CDR1 SGHNT, CDR2 YYREEE (reference sequence). CDR3 protein: CTSSLGLAGYEQYF. As DNA, the CDR3 is TGCACCAGCAGCTTGGGTCTAGCGGGCTACGAGCAGTACTTC.

Turning to this clonotype: No conserved phenylalanine or tryptophan is present at the end of the CDR3, so a read error is the likely explanation. It is unclear where the CDR3 begins or ends on the DNA, so no DNA is shown, and the CDR3 is as TCRdb lists it. The rearrangement uses TRBV11-2 and TRBJ1-6; TRBD1, the table's D call, was not compared with the DNA. The CDR3 adds up to 15 amino acids, both ends counted. Per germline, CDR1 SGHAT and CDR2 FQNNGV. CDR3 region: CASSSARGVGSPLHY.

With respect to this clonotype: A much larger clonotype is one base distant, so this may be a read error. The CDR3 region is CASSQYGQCNSPLHF. The CDR3 DNA follows: TGTGCCAGCAGCCAATACGGACAGTGTAATTCACCCCTCCACTTT. The chain recombines TRBV14 with TRBJ1-6; weak D call: TRBD1 (6 bases). The germline V and J ends were trimmed by 2 bases and 6 bases, with 11 bases remaining between them. The CDR3 is made up of 15 amino acids. Germline CDR1 SGHDN, CDR2 FVKESK.

The count of this clonotype is one. The chain is built from TRBV10-3 and TRBJ2-7; 10 bases fit TRBD2. Per the germline V gene, CDR1 is ENHRY and CDR2 is SYGVKD. The trim removed 5 bases at V and 7 bases at J, leaving 8 bases unmatched. This CDR3 has 14 amino acids. For the CDR3, the DNA is TGTGCCATCAGTTCGACTAGCGGGTGGGGGGAGCAGTACTTC. Encoded protein: CAISSTSGWGEQYF.

With regard to this clonotype: One junction end does not reproduce the germline sequence, and a read error may be involved. The CDR3 nucleotides are TGTGCCAGTAGCTTAGATAGGACTGGGAAGCTATTTTTT. Translation gives CASSLDRTGKLFF. The V gene is TRBV11-2, the J gene TRBJ2-2; tentative D call: TRBD2 (5 bases). CDR3 length: 13 residues. Germline V CDR1 and CDR2: SGHAT, FQNNGV.

This chain joins TRBV19 and TRBJ2-2, with a weak D call TRBD2 (6 bases). The CDR3 has 18 amino acids. Germline V CDR1 and CDR2: LNHDA, SQIVND (reference sequence). Between the trimmed V and J ends, which lost 5 bases and 4 bases, there was a span of 23 bases. DNA of the CDR3: TGTGCCAGTAGTCCCCTGCGAGAGGGAGGCACGAGCACCGGGGAGCTGTTTTTT. It is translated as CASSPLREGGTSTGELFF.

As to this clonotype: This could be a read error, since a much larger clone is one nucleotide away. The chain links TRBV28 to TRBJ1-1; D is ambiguous. CDR1 is MDHEN and CDR2 is SYDVKM in the germline V gene. Trimming left V 7 bases short and J 3 bases short, with 6 bases between. The CDR3 is made up of 11 amino acids. CDR3 protein: CASKEDTEAFF. The CDR3 coding sequence is TGTGCCAGCAAAGAGGACACTGAAGCTTTCTTT.